One and the same sample provided the 32 T cell receptor beta chains below, sequenced in a study of beta chain features in type 1 diabetes. Points from the study as a whole: Among all four CD4+ subsets, Type 1 diabetes patients had TCRB CDR3s that were moderately but significantly shorter.

All of the isolated RNA was reverse transcribed, so expressed TCRB transcripts were sequenced. Here immunoSEQ multiplex PCR was the method, and the copy in TCRdb shows in-frame clones only, minus some. The table lists 250,000 to 350,000 clones, about 15% of them singletons, with 0.015% in the top ten. These receptors lack a known antigen. Sequenced sample: naive CD4+ T cells from blood. The receptors originated from a man younger than 30 with type 1 diabetes.

This clone was observed a handful of times. The gene calls are TRBV5-6 and TRBJ1-1, with D possibly matching TRBD1 (6 bases). Germline V CDR1 and CDR2: SGHDT, YYEEEE. The CDR3 runs 15 residues. V lost 4 bases and J lost 1, with 14 bases in between. CDR3 sequence reads: CASSVIDRPNTEAFF. The CDR3 nucleotides read TGTGCCAGCAGCGTCATAGACAGGCCGAACACTGAAGCTTTCTTT.

The chain combines TRBV18 with TRBJ2-3, with D possibly being TRBD2 (6 bases). CDR3 size: 17 residues. Germline V CDR1 and CDR2: KGHSH, LQKENI. Trimming took 2 bases from V and 3 from J, leaving 18 bases between them. In DNA form, the CDR3 reads TGTGCCAGCTCACCATCCACCGGGGGAGCCTGGACAGATACGCAGTATTTT. Protein product: CASSPSTGGAWTDTQYF. Filled out from reference TRBV18 and TRBJ2-3, the complete variable domain reads NAGVMQNPRHLVRRRGQEARLRCSPMKGHSHVYWYRQLPEEGLKFMVYLQKENIIDESGMPKERFSAEFPKEGPSILRIQQVVRGDSAAYFCASSPSTGGAWTDTQYFGPGTRLTVL.

In DNA, the CDR3 is TGTGCCAGCAGCGACTACGACAGGGGCTCTGGAAACACCATATATTTT. Amino acid sequence: CASSDYDRGSGNTIYF. The chain uses TRBV9 and TRBJ1-3; 8 bases map to TRBD1. The junction had 5 bases not matched to a gene; V was cut back by 3 bases and J by 0 bases. From germline, CDR1 is SGDLS and CDR2 YYNGEE. CDR3 length: 16 residues.

This clone was found a few times. This chain uses TRBV15 with TRBJ2-5, with 7 bases identical to TRBD2. Germline CDR1 reads LNHNV; CDR2 reads YYDKDF (reference sequence). J gave up 4 bases and V 1 base, and 3 bases lay outside the gene matches. The CDR3 spans 14 residues. Here the CDR3 DNA reads TGTGCCACCAGCAGAGTCTCGGGAGGAGAGACCCAGTACTTC. It specifies CATSRVSGGETQYF. The variable domain in full, with the rest retrieved from reference TRBV15 and TRBJ2-5, is DAMVIQNPRYQVTQFGKPVTLSCSQTLNHNVMYWYQQKSSQAPKLLFHYYDKDFNNEADTPDNFQSRRPNTSFCFLDIRSPGLGDTAMYLCATSRVSGGETQYFGPGTRLLVL.

This clone was counted between two and nine times. The V gene is TRBV30, the J gene TRBJ2-1, with D hard to call. The germline V gene has CDR1 GTSNPN and CDR2 SVGIG (reference sequence). With 3 bases removed from V and 3 bases from J, the gap between germline ends came to 3 bases. CDR3 length: 11 residues. The CDR3 protein is CAWSNYNEQFF. CDR3 in DNA: TGTGCCTGGAGCAACTACAATGAGCAGTTCTTC.

Only a few counts were recorded for this clone. This chain links TRBV29-1 with TRBJ1-3; 7 bases are a match to TRBD1. The germline gives CDR1 SQVTM, CDR2 ANQGSEA. The CDR3 sequence is 16 residues long. V trimming: 7 bases; J trimming: 1 base; junction bases outside the gene matches: 13. CDR3 protein: CSAWTGQRASGNTIYF. As DNA, the CDR3 is TGCAGCGCTTGGACAGGTCAACGCGCTTCTGGAAACACCATATATTTT.

This clone came up a few times. The chain carries TRBV6-5 and TRBJ2-7; a possible D gene is TRBD1 (5 bases). CDR1 and CDR2 from the germline V gene are MNHEY and SVGAGI. V dropped 0 bases and J dropped 5 bases, with 17 bases sitting between them. CDR3 length: 16 amino acids. The CDR3 spells CASSYSATAGHHEQYF. In DNA, the CDR3 is TGTGCCAGCAGTTACTCAGCGACCGCAGGGCACCACGAGCAGTACTTC.

This chain connects TRBV30 to TRBJ1-5; D remains ambiguous. Trimming removed 2 bases at V and 4 bases at J, with 9 bases between. CDR3 length: 13 residues. The germline gives CDR1 GTSNPN, CDR2 SVGIG (reference sequence). In DNA form, the CDR3 reads TGTGCCTGGAGTTCAGGACTTAATCAGCCCCAGCATTTT. Amino acid sequence: CAWSSGLNQPQHF.

The CDR3: CASSGPAGGREQFF. CDR3 sequence (DNA): TGTGCCAGCAGTGGGCCAGCGGGGGGGCGCGAGCAGTTCTTC. J is TRBJ2-1 and V is TRBV25-1; 10 bases match TRBD2. Germline lookup yields CDR1 MGHDK and CDR2 SYGVNS. This CDR3 spans 14 amino acids. Trimming removed 4 bases from V and 10 bases from J; junction bases left unmatched: 7.

A few counts support this clone. The chain couples TRBV4-1 to TRBJ1-2; the D is unclear. CDR3 length: 14 amino acids. Germline loops: CDR1 MGHRA, CDR2 YSYEKL. Trimming took 3 bases from V and 4 from J, leaving 12 bases between them. CDR3 coding DNA: TGCGCCAGCAGCCAGGAACTACCCCTCTATGGCTACACCTTC. It is translated as CASSQELPLYGYTF.

With regard to this clone: The same CDR3 also results from other DNA sequences found in this sample. The chain has TRBV7-2 and TRBJ2-7; no reliable D call. The V end was cut by 1 base, the J end by 6 bases, with 4 bases between. Germline values: CDR1 SGHTA, CDR2 FQGNSA. CDR3 length equals 11 residues. CDR3 sequence reads: CASSLVREQYF. CDR3 nucleotides: TGTGCCAGCAGCTTAGTCCGCGAGCAGTACTTC.

This clone has more than one count but fewer than ten. V is TRBV7-9 and J is TRBJ2-7; 9 bases align to TRBD1. The CDR3 runs 17 residues. From germline, CDR1 is SEHNR and CDR2 FQNEAQ (reference sequence). V trimming: 5 bases; J trimming: 6 bases; junction bases outside the gene matches: 17. The CDR3 nucleotides read TGTGCCAGCAGCCCGTCACGTGGGGGACAGGGAAGTGCCGAGCAGTACTTC. Its protein is CASSPSRGGQGSAEQYF. The full variable domain, rest sourced from reference TRBV7-9 and TRBJ2-7, is DTGVSQNPRHKITKRGQNVTFRCDPISEHNRLYWYRQTLGQGPEFLTYFQNEAQLEKSRLLSDRFSAERPKGSFSTLEIQRTEQGDSAMYLCASSPSRGGQGSAEQYFGPGTRLTVT.

The gene calls are TRBV9 and TRBJ2-3; possibly TRBD1 for D (6 bases). V was shortened by 6 bases and J by 2 bases, with 13 bases between the two germline ends. The CDR3 loop spans 14 amino acids. Looked up from germline, CDR1 is SGDLS and CDR2 is YYNGEE. The CDR3 DNA sequence: TGTGCCAGCACGACAGGACTTGACACAGATACGCAGTATTTT. Translation gives CASTTGLDTDTQYF. Together with reference TRBV9 and TRBJ2-3, the CDR3 gives the full variable domain: DSGVTQTPKHLITATGQRVTLRCSPRSGDLSVYWYQQSLDQGLQFLIQYYNGEERAKGNILERFSAQQFPDLHSELNLSSLELGDSALYFCASTTGLDTDTQYFGPGTRLTVL.

This clone was seen a few times. The V call is TRBV19, the J call TRBJ1-6; possible D gene TRBD1, 5 bases. The length of the CDR3 is 15 residues. Trimming pared 7 bases from V and 8 bases from J, leaving 18 bases between. Germline values: CDR1 LNHDA, CDR2 SQIVND (reference sequence). The CDR3 coding sequence is TGTGCCAGTACCCCGGCCGGCGCAGGGCATTCACCCCTCCACTTT. Protein: CASTPAGAGHSPLHF.

This clone showed up just a few times. The chain employs TRBV2 and TRBJ1-1; D is ambiguous. Trimming shortened V by 0 bases and J by 0 bases, and 8 bases separated the two germline ends. This CDR3 region has 15 residues. Germline CDR1 is SNHLY and CDR2 is FYNNEI. CDR3 region: CASSEAPGMNTEAFF. CDR3 sequence (DNA): TGTGCCAGCAGTGAAGCGCCGGGGATGAACACTGAAGCTTTCTTT.

V gene TRBV30 combines with J gene TRBJ2-3, with TRBD2 identical over 10 bases. CDR3 length: 16 residues. V was clipped by 5 bases and J by 3 bases; unmatched bases: 11. Germline loops: CDR1 GTSNPN, CDR2 SVGIG (reference sequence). CDR3 coding DNA: TGTGCCTGGCGTCTCGGACTAGCGGATTATACAGATACGCAGTATTTT. Amino acid sequence: CAWRLGLADYTDTQYF.

The gene calls are TRBV6-6 and TRBJ1-5, with D possibly matching TRBD1 (6 bases). V shed 7 bases and J shed 4 bases, with 8 bases lying between them. CDR3 length: 12 residues. From germline, CDR1 is MNHNY and CDR2 SVGAGI (reference sequence). In nucleotides, the CDR3 is TGTGCCAGCAAGCAGGGGAATCAGCCCCAGCATTTT. It translates to CASKQGNQPQHF.

V is TRBV5-8 and J is TRBJ2-1, with 7 bases identical to TRBD2. CDR1 is SGHTS and CDR2 is YDEGEE in the germline V gene. This CDR3 has 16 amino acids. The V gene end was trimmed by 4 bases and the J gene end by 5 bases; junction bases not matched to a gene: 12. The CDR3 DNA is TGTGCCAGCAGCAAGGACGCCGGGACTATGAACAATGAGCAGTTCTTC. Translation gives CASSKDAGTMNNEQFF.

The genes are TRBV7-9 and TRBJ2-7; the match to TRBD2 covers 7 bases. With 3 bases clipped from V and 5 bases from J, the junction kept 10 bases outside the gene matches. The germline V gene encodes CDR1 SEHNR and CDR2 FQNEAQ (reference sequence). The CDR3 extends over 15 amino acids. CDR3 in amino acids: CASSFYRGVRDEQYF. CDR3 bases: TGTGCCAGCAGCTTTTATCGGGGGGTTCGGGACGAGCAGTACTTC.

This clone has just a few counts. The rearrangement links TRBV7-2 to TRBJ1-5; the match to TRBD1 covers 9 bases. After removal of 5 bases from V and 6 bases from J, the junction contained 2 bases not matched to a gene. Germline V gene lookup returns CDR1 SGHTA and CDR2 FQGNSA. CDR3 size: 13 residues. CDR3 nucleotides: TGTGCCAGCAGCCAGGACAGGGGTCAGCCCCAGCATTTT. Translated, it gives CASSQDRGQPQHF.

The V and J genes are TRBV5-4 and TRBJ1-2; 7 bases map to TRBD1. The CDR3 sequence is 15 residues long. Trimming removed 3 bases from V and 7 bases from J; junction bases left unmatched: 12. Germline V gene lookup returns CDR1 SGHNT and CDR2 YYREEE (reference sequence). CDR3 region: CASSSLTGYQLGYTF. The CDR3 coding sequence is TGTGCCAGCAGCTCACTGACAGGGTACCAACTTGGCTACACCTTC.

The rearrangement joins TRBV5-1 to TRBJ1-2; D not resolved. Trimming shortened V by 2 bases and J by 2 bases, and 10 bases separated the two germline ends. The germline V gene encodes CDR1 SGHRS and CDR2 YFSETQ. This CDR3 comprises 14 residues. CDR3 protein: CASSLRHLNYGYTF. CDR3 bases: TGCGCCAGCAGCTTACGACATCTCAACTATGGCTACACCTTC.

In its sample, this clone was seen a few times. The chain links TRBV7-6 to TRBJ2-7, with D unresolved. Germline loops: CDR1 SGHVS, CDR2 FNYEAQ. The CDR3 loop spans 15 amino acids. The V gene lost 6 bases and the J gene lost 0 bases, with 15 bases spanning the gap. The CDR3 is CASSDYSLSSYEQYF. The CDR3 DNA follows: TGTGCCAGCAGTGATTACAGCCTAAGCTCCTACGAGCAGTACTTC.

The chain carries TRBV28 and TRBJ2-1; 7 bases agree with TRBD1. In germline, CDR1 is MDHEN, CDR2 SYDVKM. Unmatched junction bases numbered 20, after V lost 5 bases and J lost 7 bases. CDR3 length equals 18 residues. The CDR3 coding sequence is TGTGCCAGCAGTCTTTTCGCCCTGACAGGGTTGAGGGTTAATGAGCAGTTCTTC. Translated: CASSLFALTGLRVNEQFF.

The chain carries TRBV29-1 and TRBJ1-1; D remains ambiguous. Between the trimmed V and J ends, which lost 8 bases and 4 bases, there was a span of 14 bases. CDR1 is SQVTM and CDR2 is ANQGSEA in the germline V gene. The CDR3 consists of 12 residues. CDR3 amino acids: CSPRNLGTEAFF. The CDR3 nucleotides are TGCAGCCCCAGAAACCTAGGCACTGAAGCTTTCTTT.

This rearrangement joins TRBV9 to TRBJ2-3; the match to TRBD2 covers 11 bases. CDR1 and CDR2 (germline): SGDLS, YYNGEE. This CDR3 region has 16 residues. V lost 0 bases and J lost 2; bases outside the gene matches: 2. This CDR3 reads CASSVGTSGPTDTQYF. CDR3 nucleotide sequence: TGTGCCAGCAGCGTAGGGACTAGCGGGCCCACAGATACGCAGTATTTT.

As for this clone: This specimen includes other DNA sequences encoding the same CDR3. V and J are TRBV28 and TRBJ2-7; D is unresolved. Germline V gene lookup returns CDR1 MDHEN and CDR2 SYDVKM. CDR3 length equals 12 residues. Deletions cut 5 bases from V and 0 bases from J, with 5 bases between. The chain's CDR3 is CASSLGSYEQYF. DNA for the CDR3: TGTGCCAGCAGTCTCGGCTCCTACGAGCAGTACTTC.

This clone was counted a few times. The conserved closing phenylalanine or tryptophan is absent in this CDR3, likely reflecting a read error. It is unclear where the CDR3 begins or ends on the DNA, so no DNA is shown, and the CDR3 is as TCRdb lists it. The chain has TRBV9 and TRBJ2-4; the D call TRBD1 from the table was never checked on the DNA. The CDR3 totals 11 residues, both ends included. CDR1 is SGDLS and CDR2 is YYNGEE in the germline V gene. CDR3 amino acids: CASNNTRGDAV.

This clone was recorded a few times. V and J are TRBV5-1 and TRBJ2-3; 8 bases agree with TRBD2. The trim removed 3 bases at V and 4 bases at J, leaving 7 bases unmatched. The CDR3 runs to 15 residues. The germline V gene has CDR1 SGHRS and CDR2 YFSETQ. The CDR3 reads CASSSSGRGSDTQYF. CDR3 DNA sequence: TGCGCCAGCAGCTCAAGCGGGAGAGGTTCAGATACGCAGTATTTT.

This clone was detected a few times. The V gene is TRBV5-5, the J gene TRBJ2-5; no firm D call. The length of the CDR3 is 15 residues. Germline V gene data show CDR1 as SGHKS and CDR2 as YYEKEE (reference sequence). The V end was cut by 0 bases, the J end by 7 bases, with 16 bases between. For the CDR3, the DNA is TGTGCCAGCAGCTTGGCGGCGGCGGCGCTGGGGACCCAGTACTTC. It yields the protein CASSLAAAALGTQYF.

The chain carries TRBV9 and TRBJ1-2; a weak D match, TRBD1 (5 bases). Deletions cut 0 bases from V and 8 bases from J, with 17 bases between. This CDR3 has 15 amino acids. Germline V gene sequence: CDR1 SGDLS, CDR2 YYNGEE. The CDR3 region has the DNA TGTGCCAGCAGCGTAGGAGGCAGGGAGGTGTGGGGCTACACCTTC. The encoded protein is CASSVGGREVWGYTF.

The gene calls are TRBV7-6 and TRBJ2-3; 10 bases fit TRBD2. The CDR3 is 19 amino acids. CDR1 is SGHVS and CDR2 is FNYEAQ in the germline V gene. V gave up 2 bases and J gave up 4 bases; unmatched junction bases: 15. CDR3 amino acids: CASSLTGRSGRARADTQYF. CDR3 nucleotide sequence: TGTGCCAGCAGCTTAACCGGGAGAAGCGGGAGGGCGCGGGCAGATACGCAGTATTTT.